This record covers a single T cell receptor (beta chain). This clone was detected a few times. No cognate antigen has been identified for it. Base qualities are not at hand, and no much larger clone is one base apart. This entry belongs to a study of blood T cell repertoires in COVID-19 (dated by TCRdb to the early 2020s). Turning to the overall study: Samples covering the acute and convalescent phases of COVID-19 were provided by collaborators in the United States, Italy and Spain. The prospective study material was composed of cDNA or gDNA derived from T cells, B-cell-depleted T cells, or PBMCs. Subjects who had been exposed to COVID-19, were actively infected with it, or had recovered from it provided the deeply sampled blood TCRbeta repertoires that made up the dataset. A freely available public database, intended as a resource for researchers studying the immune response to SARS-CoV-2, is where the repertoires were released. The samples were drawn from two sources: the first 160 participants of the ongoing ImmuneRACE study, and 950 to 1,500 subjects contributed by 6 global collaborators. A de-identified subject ID, COVID-19 status, age in years and sex were almost always included in the sample metadata. HLA class I and class II types, where available, came from metadata supplied by the sample provider rather than from assay-based typing. Points the paper makes about the study in general: Clinical and demographic metadata were provided uncurated, with the amount varying by source and participant.

Participants in the prospective study were enrolled through a virtual design, were aged 18 to 89 years, and lived in roughly 24 United States geographic areas. Cohort assignment in the prospective study relied on participant-reported clinical history from a screening survey and a study questionnaire. In the prospective study, mobile phlebotomists collected whole blood, serum and a nasopharyngeal or oropharyngeal swab from each participant. Additional blood draws and questionnaires over an approximately 2-month period could optionally be provided by prospective study participants. Prospective study blood samples were shipped either frozen or at room temperature before DNA extraction. TCRbeta CDR3 regions were amplified from genomic DNA by means of the immunoSEQ Assay, a bias-controlled multiplex PCR. The original pipeline was this. Within the assay, amplification of reference gene primers was used to estimate how many nucleated cells each sample contained. To quantify the absolute abundance of each unique TCRbeta CDR3 rearrangement, sequence reads were collapsed and filtered. For each sample, productive Simpson clonality was calculated as the square root of Simpson's diversity index across productive rearrangements. Sourced from immuneACCESS, this table was stored by TCRdb with only in-frame sequences that have V and J called. A share of the clones is absent; for the studies checked, an unresolved V gene accounts for under half, and the remainder has no known explanation. From that table come the V and J calls and clone size; the DNA was used to work out D and trimming. Within this sample are roughly 430,000 clones, with approximately 85% of them counted one time only. Clones ranked in the top ten supply 2% to 2.5% of the sample.

The germline V gene provides CDR1 SGHAT and CDR2 FQNNGV. At the junction V is shortened by 1 base and J by 1 base, with 10 bases in between. The cysteine opens and the phenylalanine closes a CDR3 of 15 amino acids. Kept here is only the CDR3 DNA, which spans 45 bases and is read in frame from base 1. Material: PBMCs or T cells enriched from blood (not recorded which). The rearrangement combines TRBV11-2 with TRBJ1-1; possibly the D gene is TRBD1, per 6 matching bases. This TCR was recovered from a middle-aged woman with acute COVID-19. The CDR3 reads as follows: CASSLGQVQNTEAFF. The nucleotide sequence reads TGTGCCAGCAGCTTAGGACAGGTCCAGAACACTGAAGCTTTCTTT.